What follows are 30 T cell receptor beta chains derived from one specimen sequenced in a study of T-cell memory formation after mild COVID-19. Each CDR3 protein gets one entry after TCRdb re-called the 5' RACE reads with MiXCR. The profile shows around 320,000 distinct CDR3 sequences, 13% to 15% of them singletons. Sequencing used PBMCs or a T cell subset sorted from them (not recorded which). The source is a man between 18 and 35 years old who had mild COVID-19 (a few samples of this study predate the infection). Cell type and time point are not known.

This clonotype was seen a few times. The chain couples TRBV2 to TRBJ1-2, with D unclear. CDR3 length: 13 residues. The V and J ends lost 2 bases and 5 bases respectively, with 9 bases between them. Looked up from germline, CDR1 is SNHLY and CDR2 is FYNNEI. In DNA form, the CDR3 reads TGTGCCAGCAGTGAAATGGCGCTTTATGGCTACACCTTC. This sequence encodes CASSEMALYGYTF. The variable domain in full, with the rest retrieved from reference TRBV2 and TRBJ1-2, is EPEVTQTPSHQVTQMGQEVILRCVPISNHLYFYWYRQILGQKVEFLVSFYNNEISEKSEIFDDQFSVERPDGSNFTLKIRSTKLEDSAMYFCASSEMALYGYTFGSGTRLTVV.

In nucleotides, the CDR3 is TGTGCCAGCAGCTTAGGGAAGACAGGGTACAATCAGCCCCAGCATTTT. Residues: CASSLGKTGYNQPQHF. V gene TRBV7-9 combines with J gene TRBJ1-5; TRBD1 agrees at 7 bases. In germline, CDR1 is SEHNR, CDR2 FQNEAQ (reference sequence). This CDR3 spans 16 amino acids. The V gene end was trimmed by 1 base and the J gene end by 3 bases; junction bases not matched to a gene: 6.

The chain employs TRBV11-1 and TRBJ2-1, with D tentatively TRBD1 (6 bases). This CDR3 has 14 amino acids. V was clipped by 3 bases and J by 8 bases, with 14 bases between them. CDR1 is SGHAT and CDR2 is FQDESV in the germline V gene (reference sequence). The DNA of the CDR3 is TGTGCCAGCAGCTTGGTTCGACAGGTGGATGAGCAGTTCTTC. Translated: CASSLVRQVDEQFF.

This clonotype was recorded at least ten times. The chain is built from TRBV24-1 and TRBJ1-1; no clear D. Trimming stripped 5 bases from V and 5 bases from J, with 11 bases between. This CDR3 has 13 residues. CDR1 KGHDR and CDR2 SFDVKD come from the germline V gene. This CDR3 is CATSARRGTEAFF. The CDR3 region has the DNA TGTGCCACCAGTGCGAGGAGAGGGACTGAAGCTTTCTTT.

The chain carries TRBV7-9 and TRBJ2-3; D may be TRBD2 (5 bases). The length of the CDR3 is 14 residues. Per germline, CDR1 SEHNR and CDR2 FQNEAQ (reference sequence). V lost 5 bases, J lost 4 bases, and 13 bases lay in between. The CDR3 reads CASSDYQTPDTQYF. CDR3 in DNA: TGTGCCAGCAGCGACTACCAGACTCCAGATACGCAGTATTTT.

This clonotype was picked up a small number of times. The chain uses TRBV5-1 and TRBJ2-1, with TRBD1 matching 12 bases. The CDR3 has 15 residues. Germline V gene lookup returns CDR1 SGHRS and CDR2 YFSETQ. Trimming took 4 bases from V and 8 from J; bases not matched to a gene: 7. CDR3 DNA sequence: TGCGCCAGCAGCCCTGGGACAGGGGGCGGAGATGAGCAGTTCTTC. Residues: CASSPGTGGGDEQFF.

The V gene is TRBV23-1, the J gene TRBJ2-4; TRBD2 is a possible D gene (5 bases). TRBV23-1 is treated as an ORF (open reading frame) with a function not yet certain. V lost 4 bases to trimming and J lost 7 bases, with 23 bases between them. The CDR3 contains 17 residues. The CDR3 nucleotides read TGCGCCAGCAGTCCCCAACTCGCCGGGAAATGGAACAACATTCAGTACTTC. The encoded protein is CASSPQLAGKWNNIQYF.

The V gene is TRBV4-1, the J gene TRBJ1-4; TRBD1 might be the D (5 bases). Germline V gene lookup returns CDR1 MGHRA and CDR2 YSYEKL. With 0 bases removed from V and 8 bases from J, the gap between germline ends came to 19 bases. The CDR3 consists of 17 residues. The CDR3, as DNA: TGCGCCAGCAGCCAAGATGGGGGTGGATCGAGATACGAAAAACTGTTTTTT. It encodes CASSQDGGGSRYEKLFF.

This clonotype was picked up one time. The rearrangement joins TRBV6-2 or TRBV6-3 to TRBJ2-3; TRBD2 matches at 14 bases. The V gene's germline CDR1 is MNHEY and CDR2 SVGEGT. V trimming: 6 bases; J trimming: 5 bases; junction bases outside the gene matches: 7. The CDR3 is 16 amino acids. The CDR3: CASSRGLAGGQDTQYF. In DNA, the CDR3 is TGTGCCAGCAGCAGAGGACTAGCGGGGGGTCAAGATACGCAGTATTTT.

In its sample, this clonotype was seen many times. The chain has TRBV9 and TRBJ2-5; maybe TRBD1 (6 bases). CDR3 size: 13 residues. Looked up from germline, CDR1 is SGDLS and CDR2 is YYNGEE. V lost 7 bases, J lost 2 bases, and 12 bases lay in between. The CDR3: CASGRQAQETQYF. DNA of the CDR3: TGTGCCAGCGGGCGACAGGCGCAAGAGACCCAGTACTTC.

This clonotype was detected a few times. This chain joins TRBV20-1 and TRBJ2-3; 13 bases map to TRBD2. Germline CDR1 DFQATT, CDR2 SNEGSKA (reference sequence). With V trimmed by 3 bases and J by 3 bases, 3 bases remained unmatched. This CDR3 is 15 amino acids long. The CDR3 bases are TGCAGTGCTAGCTGGACTAGCGGGGGAACAGATACGCAGTATTTT. This encodes CSASWTSGGTDTQYF.

The rearrangement links TRBV5-1 to TRBJ2-7, with D possibly being TRBD1 (6 bases). V was trimmed by 0 bases and J by 1 base, leaving 11 bases between them. Germline V gives CDR1 SGHRS, CDR2 YFSETQ. This CDR3 is built from 15 residues. The CDR3 DNA reads TGCGCCAGCAGCTTGGACAGGGCTATATCCTACGAGCAGTACTTC. It yields the protein CASSLDRAISYEQYF.

This clonotype was seen a few times. The chain recombines TRBV2 with TRBJ2-2; D is uncertain. The V gene's germline CDR1 is SNHLY and CDR2 FYNNEI. The CDR3 loop spans 17 amino acids. Trimming pared 0 bases from V and 0 bases from J, leaving 11 bases between. The CDR3: CASSEALRATNTGELFF. For the CDR3, the DNA is TGTGCCAGCAGTGAAGCGCTTCGGGCGACGAACACCGGGGAGCTGTTTTTT.

This clonotype was seen only a few times. As DNA, the CDR3 is TGTGCCAGCAGCTTATATTCCGGGACAGGGGCCACCGGGGAGCTGTTTTTT. It specifies CASSLYSGTGATGELFF. This chain joins TRBV11-2 and TRBJ2-2; 10 positions match TRBD1. Germline V gene lookup returns CDR1 SGHAT and CDR2 FQNNGV. V shed 2 bases, J shed 4 bases, and the junction held 7 bases outside the gene matches. The CDR3 runs 17 residues. The whole variable domain, remainder taken from reference TRBV11-2 and TRBJ2-2, is EAGVAQSPRYKIIEKRQSVAFWCNPISGHATLYWYQQILGQGPKLLIQFQNNGVVDDSQLPKDRFSAERLKGVDSTLKIQPAKLEDSAVYLCASSLYSGTGATGELFFGEGSRLTVL.

This sequence joins TRBV7-9 and TRBJ2-3, with D possibly being TRBD2 (6 bases). The CDR3 has 16 residues. V lost 1 base and J 1 base, leaving 12 bases between the germline ends. Germline V gene sequence: CDR1 SEHNR, CDR2 FQNEAQ (reference sequence). The chain's CDR3 is CASSLGQPSGTDTQYF. CDR3 DNA sequence: TGTGCCAGCAGCTTAGGACAGCCTAGCGGCACAGATACGCAGTATTTT.

This chain links TRBV20-1 with TRBJ2-1; D not resolved. V was cut by 6 bases and J by 1 base, with 13 bases left in between. The length of the CDR3 is 14 residues. Germline lookup yields CDR1 DFQATT and CDR2 SNEGSKA (reference sequence). In DNA, the CDR3 is TGCAGTGCCAGGTCGGCCTATTCCTACAATGAGCAGTTCTTC. Residues: CSARSAYSYNEQFF.

The sample holds a few counts of this clonotype. The chain links TRBV19 to TRBJ1-5; D is unresolved. The CDR3 contains 15 residues. Germline assignment: CDR1 LNHDA and CDR2 SQIVND (reference sequence). Trimming stripped 3 bases from V and 0 bases from J, with 9 bases between. CDR3 region: CASSIVRYSNQPQHF. In DNA, the CDR3 is TGTGCCAGTAGTATTGTCAGATATAGCAATCAGCCCCAGCATTTT.

This clonotype appeared many times. This chain uses TRBV4-1 with TRBJ2-1; no clear D gene. Germline values: CDR1 MGHRA, CDR2 YSYEKL. The CDR3 sequence is 15 residues long. Trimming took off 3 bases at V and 5 bases at J, with 14 bases between the two ends. CDR3 in amino acids: CASSHWIESNNEQFF. In nucleotides, the CDR3 is TGCGCCAGCAGCCACTGGATCGAGAGCAACAATGAGCAGTTCTTC.

This clonotype was counted only a few times. V gene TRBV5-1 combines with J gene TRBJ1-6, with D maybe TRBD1 (5 bases). V lost 6 bases and J 10 bases, leaving 17 bases between the germline ends. CDR1 is SGHRS and CDR2 is YFSETQ in the germline V gene. CDR3 length equals 14 residues. This CDR3 reads CASTLRGLTSPLHF. The CDR3 DNA follows: TGCGCCAGCACACTCCGGGGACTAACCTCACCCCTCCACTTT.

This chain joins TRBV4-2 and TRBJ1-5, with TRBD1 matching 9 bases. CDR1 LGHNA and CDR2 YNFKEQ come from the germline V gene. V gave up 1 base and J gave up 7 bases; unmatched junction bases: 5. This CDR3 region has 15 residues. This CDR3 is CASSQGQGVDQPQHF. The CDR3, as DNA: TGTGCCAGCAGCCAAGGACAGGGGGTAGACCAGCCCCAGCATTTT.

J is TRBJ2-2 and V is TRBV5-1, with 7 bases aligning to TRBD1. CDR3 size: 17 residues. With 3 bases clipped from V and 3 bases from J, the junction kept 11 bases outside the gene matches. Germline CDR1 SGHRS, CDR2 YFSETQ. The DNA for the CDR3 is TGCGCCAGCAGCTACTCTTCCGGGACAGTGGACACCGGGGAGCTGTTTTTT. The encoded protein is CASSYSSGTVDTGELFF.

Ten or more counts support this clonotype. This chain uses TRBV7-9 with TRBJ2-5; the match to TRBD2 covers 7 bases. The junction had 10 bases not matched to a gene; V was cut back by 5 bases and J by 4 bases. Looked up from germline, CDR1 is SEHNR and CDR2 is FQNEAQ (reference sequence). There are 15 residues in the CDR3. The CDR3 sequence is CASSIGGGGGETQYF. In DNA, the CDR3 is TGTGCCAGCAGCATTGGCGGCGGGGGAGGAGAGACCCAGTACTTC.

This clonotype was seen more than once but under ten times. The gene calls are TRBV6-2 or TRBV6-3 and TRBJ2-5; D assignment may be TRBD1 or TRBD2 (7 bases each). The ends were cut back, 4 bases at V and 4 bases at J, with 16 bases in the middle. The CDR3 contains 15 residues. Germline CDR1 MNHEY, CDR2 SVGEGT. The CDR3 nucleotides read TGTGCCAGCAGTTCAGGGGGGGGGCCCTCAGAGACCCAGTACTTC. Its translation: CASSSGGGPSETQYF.

The chain carries TRBV12-3 or TRBV12-4 and TRBJ2-4, with TRBD2 matching 7 bases. Germline trimming cut 7 bases from V and 3 bases from J; bases unmatched to any gene: 6. The CDR3 loop spans 14 amino acids. CDR3 nucleotide sequence: TGTGCCAGCAAGGACGGCGGGGGCAAAAACATTCAGTACTTC. This translates into CASKDGGGKNIQYF.

The chain recombines TRBV27 with TRBJ1-1; the D is unclear. This CDR3 comprises 14 residues. Trimming shortened V by 1 base and J by 3 bases, and 9 bases separated the two germline ends. Germline V gene data show CDR1 as MNHEY and CDR2 as SMNVEV (reference sequence). The CDR3 bases are TGTGCCAGCAGTTTATTGGGCGGATACACTGAAGCTTTCTTT. It is translated as CASSLLGGYTEAFF.

A few counts support this clonotype. This chain links TRBV27 with TRBJ2-2; 14 bases are a match to TRBD2. Germline-derived CDR1 and CDR2 are MNHEY and SMNVEV (reference sequence). After removal of 7 bases from V and 7 bases from J, the junction contained 8 bases not matched to a gene. The CDR3 is 16 residues long. The CDR3 nucleotides are TGTGCCAGCACCCCAGGACTAGCGGGAGGAGGCGGGGAGCTGTTTTTT. It is translated as CASTPGLAGGGGELFF.

The rearrangement links TRBV11-2 to TRBJ1-1; 8 bases line up with TRBD1. V lost 5 bases and J lost 1; bases outside the gene matches: 9. Germline V gene data show CDR1 as SGHAT and CDR2 as FQNNGV. This CDR3 contains 16 residues. CDR3 region: CASSEERTGPNTEAFF. CDR3 DNA sequence: TGTGCCAGCAGCGAGGAGAGGACAGGGCCGAACACTGAAGCTTTCTTT. Filled out from reference TRBV11-2 and TRBJ1-1, the complete variable domain reads EAGVAQSPRYKIIEKRQSVAFWCNPISGHATLYWYQQILGQGPKLLIQFQNNGVVDDSQLPKDRFSAERLKGVDSTLKIQPAKLEDSAVYLCASSEERTGPNTEAFFGQGTRLTVV.

V and J are TRBV18 and TRBJ1-6; no clear D gene. V lost 6 bases, J lost 5 bases, and 14 bases lay in between. Germline V gene lookup returns CDR1 KGHSH and CDR2 LQKENI. CDR3 size: 15 residues. CDR3 bases: TGTGCCAGCTCCCAACTCTTAGGTGATAATTCACCCCTCCACTTT. This codes for CASSQLLGDNSPLHF. The whole variable domain, remainder taken from reference TRBV18 and TRBJ1-6, is NAGVMQNPRHLVRRRGQEARLRCSPMKGHSHVYWYRQLPEEGLKFMVYLQKENIIDESGMPKERFSAEFPKEGPSILRIQQVVRGDSAAYFCASSQLLGDNSPLHFGNGTRLTVT.

This clonotype was counted between two and nine times. The chain carries TRBV30 and TRBJ1-2; D is unresolved. CDR1 and CDR2 from the germline V gene are GTSNPN and SVGIG (reference sequence). V gave up 2 bases and J gave up 8 bases, with 15 bases separating them. The CDR3 has 13 amino acids. The chain's CDR3 is CAWSTGSERGYTF. The CDR3 DNA is TGTGCCTGGAGTACCGGGAGCGAGCGGGGCTACACCTTC.

This clonotype was detected only a few times. V is TRBV4-2 and J is TRBJ2-5, with TRBD2 matching 12 bases. The V gene's germline CDR1 is LGHNA and CDR2 YNFKEQ. CDR3 length equals 16 residues. Losses at the gene ends were 4 bases for V and 0 bases for J; bases not matched to a gene: 3. The CDR3 DNA follows: TGTGCCAGCAGCCCCCGGACTAGCGGGGACCAAGAGACCCAGTACTTC. Translation gives CASSPRTSGDQETQYF.